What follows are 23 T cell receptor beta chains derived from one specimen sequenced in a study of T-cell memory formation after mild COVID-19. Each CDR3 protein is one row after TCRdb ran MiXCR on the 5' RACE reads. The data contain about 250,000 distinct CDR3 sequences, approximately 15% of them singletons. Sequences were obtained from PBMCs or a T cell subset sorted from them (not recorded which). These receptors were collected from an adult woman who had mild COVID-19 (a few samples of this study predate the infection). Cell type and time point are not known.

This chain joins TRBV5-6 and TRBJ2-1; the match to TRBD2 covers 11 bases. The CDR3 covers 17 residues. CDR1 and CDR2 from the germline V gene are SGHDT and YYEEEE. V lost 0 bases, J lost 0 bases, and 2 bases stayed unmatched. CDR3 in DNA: TGTGCCAGCAGCTTGGTGGGACTAGCGGACTCCTACAATGAGCAGTTCTTC. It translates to CASSLVGLADSYNEQFF.

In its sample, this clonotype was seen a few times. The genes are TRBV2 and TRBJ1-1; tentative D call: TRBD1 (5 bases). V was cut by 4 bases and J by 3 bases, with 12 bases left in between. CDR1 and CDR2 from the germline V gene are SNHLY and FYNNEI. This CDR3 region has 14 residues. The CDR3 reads CASSGGLLYTEAFF. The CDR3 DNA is TGTGCCAGCAGTGGGGGGTTACTCTACACTGAAGCTTTCTTT.

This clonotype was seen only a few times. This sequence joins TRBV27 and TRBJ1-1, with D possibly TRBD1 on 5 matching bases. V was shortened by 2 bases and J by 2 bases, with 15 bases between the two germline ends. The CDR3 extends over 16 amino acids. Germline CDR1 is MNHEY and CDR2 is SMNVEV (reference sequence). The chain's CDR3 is CASSLRGDSLNTEAFF. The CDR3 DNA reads TGTGCCAGCAGTTTAAGAGGGGATTCTCTCAACACTGAAGCTTTCTTT.

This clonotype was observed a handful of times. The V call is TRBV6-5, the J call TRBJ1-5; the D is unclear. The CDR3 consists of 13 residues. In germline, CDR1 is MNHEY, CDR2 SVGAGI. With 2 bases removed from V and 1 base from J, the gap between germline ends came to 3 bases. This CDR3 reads CASSYMSNQPQHF. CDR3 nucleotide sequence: TGTGCCAGCAGTTACATGAGCAATCAGCCCCAGCATTTT.

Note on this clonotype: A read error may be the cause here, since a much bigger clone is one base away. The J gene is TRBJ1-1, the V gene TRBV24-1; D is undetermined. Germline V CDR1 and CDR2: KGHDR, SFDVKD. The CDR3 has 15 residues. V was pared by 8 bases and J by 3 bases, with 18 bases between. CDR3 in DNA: TGTGCCACCACCCCACAGTGGCCAGAGTACACTGAAGCTTTCTTT. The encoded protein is CATTPQWPEYTEAFF.

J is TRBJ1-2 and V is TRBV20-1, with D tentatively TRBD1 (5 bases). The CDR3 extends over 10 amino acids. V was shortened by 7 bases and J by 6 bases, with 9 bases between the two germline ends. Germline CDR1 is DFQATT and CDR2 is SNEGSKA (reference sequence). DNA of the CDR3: TGCAGTGTCGGAGGGGATGGCTACACCTTC. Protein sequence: CSVGGDGYTF.

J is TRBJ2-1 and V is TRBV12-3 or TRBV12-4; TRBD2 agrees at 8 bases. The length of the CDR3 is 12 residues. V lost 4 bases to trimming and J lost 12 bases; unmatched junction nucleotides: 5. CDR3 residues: CASSYPRGGQFF. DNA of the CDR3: TGTGCCAGCAGTTACCCTCGGGGGGGGCAGTTCTTC.

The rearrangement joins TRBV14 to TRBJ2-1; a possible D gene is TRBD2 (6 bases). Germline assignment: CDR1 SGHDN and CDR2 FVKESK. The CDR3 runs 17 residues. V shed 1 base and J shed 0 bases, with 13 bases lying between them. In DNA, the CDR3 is TGTGCCAGCAGCCAAGGGCAGCGGGTTCGCTCCTACAATGAGCAGTTCTTC. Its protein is CASSQGQRVRSYNEQFF.

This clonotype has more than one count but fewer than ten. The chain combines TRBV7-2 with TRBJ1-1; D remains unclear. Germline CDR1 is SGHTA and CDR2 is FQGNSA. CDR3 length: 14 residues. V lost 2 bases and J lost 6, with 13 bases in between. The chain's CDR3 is CASSLPQGLSEAFF. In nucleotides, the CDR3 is TGTGCCAGCAGCTTACCCCAAGGTTTATCTGAAGCTTTCTTT.

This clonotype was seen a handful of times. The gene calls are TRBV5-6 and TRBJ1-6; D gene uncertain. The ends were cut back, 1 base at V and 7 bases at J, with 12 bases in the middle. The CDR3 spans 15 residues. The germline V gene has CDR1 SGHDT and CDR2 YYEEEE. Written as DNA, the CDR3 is TGTGCCAGCAGCTTGCCCGGGCCTTACAATTCACCCCTCCACTTT. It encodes CASSLPGPYNSPLHF.

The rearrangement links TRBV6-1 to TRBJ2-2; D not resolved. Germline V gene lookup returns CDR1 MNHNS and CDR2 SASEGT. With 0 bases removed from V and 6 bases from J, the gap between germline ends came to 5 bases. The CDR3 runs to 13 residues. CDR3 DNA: TGTGCCAGCAGTGAAGCTGCTCCCGGGGAGCTGTTTTTT. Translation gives CASSEAAPGELFF.

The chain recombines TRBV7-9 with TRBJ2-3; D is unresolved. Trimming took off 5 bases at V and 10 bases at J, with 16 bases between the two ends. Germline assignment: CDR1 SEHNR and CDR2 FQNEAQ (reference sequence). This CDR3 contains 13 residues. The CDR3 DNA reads TGTGCCAGCAGCCCCTTGCCTGAAGGAGCGCAGTATTTT. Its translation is CASSPLPEGAQYF.

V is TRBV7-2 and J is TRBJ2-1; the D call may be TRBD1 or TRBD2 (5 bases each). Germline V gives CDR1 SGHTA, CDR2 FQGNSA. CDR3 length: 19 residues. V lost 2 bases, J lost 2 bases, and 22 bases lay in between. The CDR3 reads CASSLLGTGGPHPYNEQFF. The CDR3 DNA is TGTGCCAGCAGCTTATTAGGCACAGGCGGGCCCCATCCCTACAATGAGCAGTTCTTC.

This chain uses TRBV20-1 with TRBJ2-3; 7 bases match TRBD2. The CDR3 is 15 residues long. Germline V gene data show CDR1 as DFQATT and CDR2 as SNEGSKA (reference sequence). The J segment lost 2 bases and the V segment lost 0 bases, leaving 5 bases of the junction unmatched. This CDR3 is CSAREGGRLTDTQYF. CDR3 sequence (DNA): TGCAGTGCTAGAGAGGGAGGGCGCCTCACAGATACGCAGTATTTT.

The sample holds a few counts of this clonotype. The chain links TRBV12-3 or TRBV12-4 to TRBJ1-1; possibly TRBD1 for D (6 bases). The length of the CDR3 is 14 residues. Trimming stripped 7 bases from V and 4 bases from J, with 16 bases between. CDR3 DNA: TGTGCCAGCATCATAGGGGGGGCAGGCACTGAAGCTTTCTTT. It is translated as CASIIGGAGTEAFF.

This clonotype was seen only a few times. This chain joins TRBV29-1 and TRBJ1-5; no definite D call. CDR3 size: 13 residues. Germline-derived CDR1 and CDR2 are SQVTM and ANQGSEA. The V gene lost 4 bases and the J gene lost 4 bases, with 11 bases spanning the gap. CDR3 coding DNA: TGCAGCGTTGTGGTCGTCGGGAATCAGCCCCAGCATTTT. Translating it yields CSVVVVGNQPQHF.

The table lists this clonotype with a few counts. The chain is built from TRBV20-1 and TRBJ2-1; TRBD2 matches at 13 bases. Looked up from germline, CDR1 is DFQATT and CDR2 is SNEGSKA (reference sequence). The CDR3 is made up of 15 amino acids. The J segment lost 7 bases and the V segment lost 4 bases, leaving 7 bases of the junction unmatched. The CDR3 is CSATTTSGRGNEQFF. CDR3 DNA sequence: TGCAGTGCTACCACCACTAGCGGGAGGGGGAATGAGCAGTTCTTC.

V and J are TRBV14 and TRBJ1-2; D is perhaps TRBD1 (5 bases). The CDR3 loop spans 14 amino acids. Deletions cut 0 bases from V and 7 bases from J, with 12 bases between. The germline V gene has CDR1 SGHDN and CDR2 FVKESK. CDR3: CASSQEWQGGGYTF. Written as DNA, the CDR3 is TGTGCCAGCAGCCAAGAATGGCAGGGAGGTGGCTACACCTTC.

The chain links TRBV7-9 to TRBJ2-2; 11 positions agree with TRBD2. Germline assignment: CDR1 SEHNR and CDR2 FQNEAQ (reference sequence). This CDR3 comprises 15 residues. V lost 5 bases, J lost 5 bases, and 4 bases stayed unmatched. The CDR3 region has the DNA TGTGCCAGCAGCAGTAGCGGGAGGGCAACCGGGGAGCTGTTTTTT. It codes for CASSSSGRATGELFF.

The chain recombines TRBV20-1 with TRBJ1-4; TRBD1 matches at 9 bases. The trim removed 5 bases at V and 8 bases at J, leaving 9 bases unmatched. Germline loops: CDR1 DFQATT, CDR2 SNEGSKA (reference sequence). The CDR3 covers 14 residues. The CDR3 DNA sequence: TGCAGTGCTCCGCCAGGGACAGGGAGGGAAAAACTGTTTTTT. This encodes CSAPPGTGREKLFF.

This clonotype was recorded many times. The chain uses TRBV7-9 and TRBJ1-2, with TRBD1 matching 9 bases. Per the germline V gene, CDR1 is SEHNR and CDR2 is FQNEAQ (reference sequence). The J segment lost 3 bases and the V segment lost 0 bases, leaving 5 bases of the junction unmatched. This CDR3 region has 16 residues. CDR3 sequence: CASSLAGQGNDYGYTF. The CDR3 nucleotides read TGTGCCAGCAGCTTAGCGGGACAGGGAAACGACTATGGCTACACCTTC.

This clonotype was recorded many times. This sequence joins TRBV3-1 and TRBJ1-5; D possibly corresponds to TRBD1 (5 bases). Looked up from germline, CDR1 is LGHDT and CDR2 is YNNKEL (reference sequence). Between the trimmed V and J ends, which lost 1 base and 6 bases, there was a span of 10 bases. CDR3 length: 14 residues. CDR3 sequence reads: CASSQGRVSQPQHF. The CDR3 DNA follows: TGTGCCAGCAGCCAAGGCAGGGTAAGTCAGCCCCAGCATTTT.

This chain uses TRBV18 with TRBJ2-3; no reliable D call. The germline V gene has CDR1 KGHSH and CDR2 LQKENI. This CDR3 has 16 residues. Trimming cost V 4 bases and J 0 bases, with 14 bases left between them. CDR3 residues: CASSRGAATSTDTQYF. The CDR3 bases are TGTGCCAGCTCACGAGGCGCAGCAACTAGCACAGATACGCAGTATTTT.